This T cell receptor (beta chain) was identified during a study of blood T cell repertoires in COVID-19. Overall study: The analysed material was cDNA or gDNA that came from T cells, B-cell-depleted T cells, or PBMCs.

CDR3 length: 14 amino acids. The germline V and J ends were trimmed by 0 bases and 10 bases, with 15 bases remaining between them. Germline CDR1 is LGHDT and CDR2 is YNNKEL (reference sequence). Original processing methods: Amplification of reference gene primers was used by the study to estimate nucleated cell counts. Data came from immunoSEQ multiplex PCR; TCRdb stores just in-frame clones and leaves some out. That table gives V, J and clone size, and the DNA gave D and trimming. The sample lists 150,000 or so clones; 75% to 90% were seen once. The sample consisted of peripheral blood. J is TRBJ1-1 and V is TRBV3-1 (or the pseudogene TRBV3-2); the D is unclear. The clonotype was recovered from a man aged 60-69 years with acute or convalescent COVID-19. For the CDR3, the DNA is TGTGCCAGCAGCCAAGAAAGGGCGGGCGGTGGAGCTTTCTTT. It is translated as CASSQERAGGGAFF.